The present entry profiles one T cell receptor (beta chain) with its context. Its target is not known. CD8 cells classed as naive were CD45RO-negative and positively selected for CCR7, excluding terminally differentiated effector memory CD45RA+ cells. The data originate from a study of shared clonotypes between healthy human individuals. Study in general: Every donor yielded three CD4 naive, three CD4 memory, two CD8 naive and one CD8 memory plate. Findings and caveats of the study: Compared with memory subsets, naive subsets generally had larger estimated richness.

In germline, CDR1 is MNHEY, CDR2 SVGAGI. The CDR3 is 15 residues long. J was trimmed by 4 bases and V by 5 bases; bases with no gene match: 5. Authors' analysis steps: Junction-only sequences produced by ImmunoSEQ had no quality scores, so filtering differed. Produced via immunoSEQ multiplex PCR; TCRdb's table is partial and in-frame only. Clonal size and the V and J genes are those of that table, whereas D and trimming came from the DNA. Of around 2,100,000 clones in the sample, approximately 94% were seen once. The sequencing sample was made of naive CD8+ T cells sorted from blood. The rearrangement joins TRBV6-5 to TRBJ2-6; TRBD1 matches 7 bases. This receptor was obtained from a young man in good health. The CDR3 DNA is TGTGCCAGCAGTCCAACAGGGGAAGGGGCCAACGTCCTGACTTTC. It specifies CASSPTGEGANVLTF.